This entry describes one TCR beta chain. The sample originates from a study of blood T cell repertoires in COVID-19. Study as a whole: From the United States, Italy and Spain came samples of acute and convalescent COVID-19.

Libraries were prepared by immunoSEQ multiplex PCR; TCRdb keeps only in-frame clonotypes and omits some of them. The sample has approximately 270,000 clones, roughly 88% seen once; the top ten hold approximately 2%. Participant ages covered about 18 to 89 years across around 22 US areas. Clinical histories supplied by participants themselves formed the basis of cohort assignment. Symptom resolution, clearance, or two negative PCRs marked donors in Cohort 3 as recovered. CDR1 is SGHTA and CDR2 is FQGNSA in the germline V gene. V gave up 0 bases and J gave up 7 bases, with 7 bases separating them. This CDR3 spans 12 amino acids.

Sequenced: PBMCs or T cells enriched from blood (not recorded which). The chain recombines TRBV7-2 with TRBJ2-7; D remains unclear. This TCR was sampled from a woman in her forties or fifties who had recovered from COVID-19. The CDR3 DNA follows: TGTGCCAGCAGCTTAGCGCACGGGGAGCAGTACTTC. It yields the protein CASSLAHGEQYF.